This T cell receptor beta chain was captured in a study of blood T cell repertoires in COVID-19. Study in general: Acute-phase and convalescent COVID-19 samples originated in the United States, Italy and Spain. The cDNA or gDNA used as material had been derived from T cells, B-cell-depleted T cells, or PBMCs.

Authors' processing steps: Using reference gene primer amplification, nucleated cell counts were estimated. Clones were sequenced by immunoSEQ multiplex PCR, and TCRdb holds only the in-frame ones, with some missing. The DNA was the basis for D and trimming; V, J and clone size are from that table. The sample holds 120,000 to 150,000 clones, around 87% seen once. The source of this sequence is a woman between 45 and 65 years old with active or convalescent COVID-19. Sequenced input: peripheral blood.

CDR3 in amino acids: CASSETGDYEQYF. The CDR3 coding sequence is TGTGCCAGCAGTGAGACAGGGGACTACGAGCAGTACTTC. The chain has TRBV2 and TRBJ2-7, with TRBD1 identical over 8 bases. The length of the CDR3 is 13 residues. Losses at the gene ends were 3 bases for V and 3 bases for J; bases not matched to a gene: 1. The germline gives CDR1 SNHLY, CDR2 FYNNEI.